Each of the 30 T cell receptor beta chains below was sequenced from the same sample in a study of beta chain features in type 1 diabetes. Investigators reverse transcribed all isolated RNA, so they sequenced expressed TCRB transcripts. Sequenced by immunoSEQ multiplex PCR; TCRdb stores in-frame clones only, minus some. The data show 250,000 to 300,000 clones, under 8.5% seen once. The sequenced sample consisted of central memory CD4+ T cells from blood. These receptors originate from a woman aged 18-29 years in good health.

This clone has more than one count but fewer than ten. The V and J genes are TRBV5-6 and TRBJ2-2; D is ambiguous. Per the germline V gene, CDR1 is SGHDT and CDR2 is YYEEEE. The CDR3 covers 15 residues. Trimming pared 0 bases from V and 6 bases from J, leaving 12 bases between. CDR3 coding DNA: TGTGCCAGCAGCTTGGGGCGACGCCGCCCCGGGGAGCTGTTTTTT. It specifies CASSLGRRRPGELFF.

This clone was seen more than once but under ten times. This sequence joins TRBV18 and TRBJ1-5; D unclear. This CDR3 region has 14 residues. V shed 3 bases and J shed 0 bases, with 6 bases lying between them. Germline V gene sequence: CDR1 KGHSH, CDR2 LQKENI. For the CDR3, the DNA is TGTGCCAGCTCACCCATTTATAGCAATCAGCCCCAGCATTTT. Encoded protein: CASSPIYSNQPQHF.

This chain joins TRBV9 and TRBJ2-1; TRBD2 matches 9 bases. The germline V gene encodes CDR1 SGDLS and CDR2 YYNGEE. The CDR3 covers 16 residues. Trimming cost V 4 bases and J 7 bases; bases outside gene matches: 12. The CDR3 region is CASSPTGTSSENEQFF. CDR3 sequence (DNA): TGTGCCAGCAGCCCGACCGGGACTAGCAGCGAAAATGAGCAGTTCTTC.

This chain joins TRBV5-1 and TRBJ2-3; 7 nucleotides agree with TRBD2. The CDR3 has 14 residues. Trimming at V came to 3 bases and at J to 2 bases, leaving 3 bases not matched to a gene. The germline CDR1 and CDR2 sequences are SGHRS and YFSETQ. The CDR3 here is CASSSGGDTDTQYF. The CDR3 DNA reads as TGCGCCAGCAGCTCGGGGGGAGACACAGATACGCAGTATTTT.

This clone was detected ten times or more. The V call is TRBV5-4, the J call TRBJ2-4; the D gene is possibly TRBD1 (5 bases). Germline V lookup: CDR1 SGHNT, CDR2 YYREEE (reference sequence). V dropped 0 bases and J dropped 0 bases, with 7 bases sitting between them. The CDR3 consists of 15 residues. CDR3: CASSLETGAKNIQYF. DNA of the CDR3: TGTGCCAGCAGCTTGGAAACAGGAGCCAAAAACATTCAGTACTTC. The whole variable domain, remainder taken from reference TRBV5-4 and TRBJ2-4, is ETGVTQSPTHLIKTRGQQVTLRCSSQSGHNTVSWYQQALGQGPQFIFQYYREEENGRGNFPPRFSGLQFPNYSSELNVNALELDDSALYLCASSLETGAKNIQYFGAGTRLSVL.

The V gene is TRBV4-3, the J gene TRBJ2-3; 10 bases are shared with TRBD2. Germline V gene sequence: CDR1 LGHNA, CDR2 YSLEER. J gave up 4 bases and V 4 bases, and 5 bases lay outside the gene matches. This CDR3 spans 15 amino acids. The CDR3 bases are TGCGCCAGCAGCCGCGGGACTAGCGATGCAGATACGCAGTATTTT. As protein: CASSRGTSDADTQYF.

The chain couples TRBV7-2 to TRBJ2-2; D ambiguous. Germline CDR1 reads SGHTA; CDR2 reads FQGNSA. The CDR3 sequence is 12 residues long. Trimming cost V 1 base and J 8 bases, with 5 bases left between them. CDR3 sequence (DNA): TGTGCCAGCAGCTTAGAGGCTGGGGAGCTGTTTTTT. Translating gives CASSLEAGELFF.

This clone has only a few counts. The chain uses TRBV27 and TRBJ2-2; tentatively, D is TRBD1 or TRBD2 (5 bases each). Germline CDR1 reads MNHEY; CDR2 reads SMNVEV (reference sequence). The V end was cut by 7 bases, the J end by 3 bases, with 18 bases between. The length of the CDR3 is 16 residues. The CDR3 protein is CASTWGIYRDTGELFF. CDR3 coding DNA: TGTGCCAGCACCTGGGGGATCTATAGGGACACCGGGGAGCTGTTTTTT.

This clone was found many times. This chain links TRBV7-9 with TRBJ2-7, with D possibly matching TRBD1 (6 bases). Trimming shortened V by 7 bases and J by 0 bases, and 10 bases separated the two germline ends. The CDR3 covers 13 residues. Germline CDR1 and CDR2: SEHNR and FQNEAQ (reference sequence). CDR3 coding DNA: TGTGCCAGCAACCAGGGGAGCTCCTACGAGCAGTACTTC. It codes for CASNQGSSYEQYF.

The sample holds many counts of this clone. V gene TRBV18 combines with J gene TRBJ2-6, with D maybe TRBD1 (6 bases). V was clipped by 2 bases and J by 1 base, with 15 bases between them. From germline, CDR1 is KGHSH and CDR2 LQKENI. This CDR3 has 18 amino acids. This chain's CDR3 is CASSPRTASLSGANVLTF. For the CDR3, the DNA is TGTGCCAGCTCACCAAGGACAGCGAGCCTATCTGGGGCCAACGTCCTGACTTTC.

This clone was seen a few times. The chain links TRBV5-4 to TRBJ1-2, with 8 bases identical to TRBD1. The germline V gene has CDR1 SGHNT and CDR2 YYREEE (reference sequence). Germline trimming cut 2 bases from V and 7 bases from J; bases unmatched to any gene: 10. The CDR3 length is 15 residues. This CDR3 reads CASSLVLTGAGGYTF. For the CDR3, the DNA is TGTGCCAGCAGCTTAGTCTTGACAGGGGCAGGTGGCTACACCTTC.

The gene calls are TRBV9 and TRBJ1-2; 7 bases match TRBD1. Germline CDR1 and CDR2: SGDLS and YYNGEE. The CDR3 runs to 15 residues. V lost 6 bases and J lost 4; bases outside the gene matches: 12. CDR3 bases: TGTGCCAGCACCGCCCAGGGGGAAAAGAGCTATGGCTACACCTTC. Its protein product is CASTAQGEKSYGYTF.

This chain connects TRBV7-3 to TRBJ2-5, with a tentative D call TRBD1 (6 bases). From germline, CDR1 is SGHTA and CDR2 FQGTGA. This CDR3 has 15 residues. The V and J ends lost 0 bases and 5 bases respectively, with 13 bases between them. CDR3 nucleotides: TGTGCCAGCAGCTTAACGGGGGCCAGGGAGGAGACCCAGTACTTC. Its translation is CASSLTGAREETQYF.

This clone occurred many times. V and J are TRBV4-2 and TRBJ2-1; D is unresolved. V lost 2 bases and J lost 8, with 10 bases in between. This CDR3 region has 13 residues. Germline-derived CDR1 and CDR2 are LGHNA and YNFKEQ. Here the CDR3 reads CASSQTSGYEQFF. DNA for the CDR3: TGTGCCAGCAGCCAAACGTCCGGATATGAGCAGTTCTTC.

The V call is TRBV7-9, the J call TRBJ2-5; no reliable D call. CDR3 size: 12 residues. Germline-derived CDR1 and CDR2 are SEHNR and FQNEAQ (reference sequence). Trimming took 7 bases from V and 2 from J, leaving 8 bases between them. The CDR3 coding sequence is TGTGCCAGCACCGTTCCACAAGAGACCCAGTACTTC. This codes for CASTVPQETQYF.

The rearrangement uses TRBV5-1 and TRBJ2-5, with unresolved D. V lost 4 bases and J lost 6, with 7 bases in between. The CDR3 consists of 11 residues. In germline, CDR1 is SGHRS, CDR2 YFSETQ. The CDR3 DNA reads TGCGCCAGCAGCGCGAAAAAGACCCAGTACTTC. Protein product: CASSAKKTQYF.

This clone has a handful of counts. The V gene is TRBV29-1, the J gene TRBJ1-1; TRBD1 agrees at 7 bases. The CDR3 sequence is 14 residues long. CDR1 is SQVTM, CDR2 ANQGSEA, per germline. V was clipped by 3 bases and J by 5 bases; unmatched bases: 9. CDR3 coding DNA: TGCAGCGTTGACCCCCGGACAGGTCGGACTGAAGCTTTCTTT. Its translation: CSVDPRTGRTEAFF.

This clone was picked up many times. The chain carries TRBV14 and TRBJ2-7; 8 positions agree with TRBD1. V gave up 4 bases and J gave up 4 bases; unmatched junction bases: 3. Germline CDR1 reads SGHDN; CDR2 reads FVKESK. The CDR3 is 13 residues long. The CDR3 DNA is TGTGCCAGCAGCCCTGACAGGGGATACGAGCAGTACTTC. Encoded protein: CASSPDRGYEQYF.

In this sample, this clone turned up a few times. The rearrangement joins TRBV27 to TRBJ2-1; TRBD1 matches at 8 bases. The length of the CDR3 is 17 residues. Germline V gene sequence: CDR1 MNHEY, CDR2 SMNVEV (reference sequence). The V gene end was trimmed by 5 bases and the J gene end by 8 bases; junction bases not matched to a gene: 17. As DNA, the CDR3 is TGTGCCAGCAGTCCCCTAGGGCTAGGACAGGGTGACCATGAGCAGTTCTTC. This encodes CASSPLGLGQGDHEQFF.

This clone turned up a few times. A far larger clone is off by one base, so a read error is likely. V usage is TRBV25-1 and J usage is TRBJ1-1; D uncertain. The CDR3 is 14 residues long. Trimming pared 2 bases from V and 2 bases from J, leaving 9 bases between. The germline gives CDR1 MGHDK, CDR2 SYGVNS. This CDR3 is CASSERSSNTEAFF. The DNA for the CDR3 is TGTGCCAGCAGTGAACGGAGTAGTAACACTGAAGCTTTCTTT.

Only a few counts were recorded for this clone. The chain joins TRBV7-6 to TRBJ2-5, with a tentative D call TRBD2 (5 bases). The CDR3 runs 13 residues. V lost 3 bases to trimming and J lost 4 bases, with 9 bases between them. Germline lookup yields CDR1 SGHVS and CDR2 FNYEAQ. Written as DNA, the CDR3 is TGTGCCAGCAGCTTTTTAGGGAGAGAGACCCAGTACTTC. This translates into CASSFLGRETQYF.

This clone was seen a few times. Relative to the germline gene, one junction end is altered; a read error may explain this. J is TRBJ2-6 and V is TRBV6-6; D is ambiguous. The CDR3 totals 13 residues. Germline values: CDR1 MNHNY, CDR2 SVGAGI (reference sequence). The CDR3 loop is CAGRPTGANVLTF. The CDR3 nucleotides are TGTGCCGGCAGGCCAACTGGGGCCAACGTCCTGACTTTC.

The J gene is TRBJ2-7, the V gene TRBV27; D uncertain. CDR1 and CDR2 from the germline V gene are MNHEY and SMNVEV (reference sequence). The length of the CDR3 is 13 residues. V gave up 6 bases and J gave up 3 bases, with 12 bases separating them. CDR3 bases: TGTGCCAGCAGCCCCAAGTCTGTCTACGAGCAGTACTTC. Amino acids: CASSPKSVYEQYF.

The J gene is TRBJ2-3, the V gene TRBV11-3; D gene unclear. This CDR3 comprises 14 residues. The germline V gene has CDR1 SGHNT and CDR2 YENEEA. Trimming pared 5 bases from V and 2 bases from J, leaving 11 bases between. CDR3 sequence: CASSPDGDTDTQYF. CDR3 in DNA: TGTGCCAGCAGCCCTGACGGAGACACAGATACGCAGTATTTT.

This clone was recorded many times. CDR3 DNA sequence: TGTGCCAGCAGCTTAGGGGACAGGGATGTGGAGACCCAGTACTTC. Amino acids: CASSLGDRDVETQYF. The rearrangement joins TRBV11-2 to TRBJ2-5, with 9 positions matching TRBD1. This CDR3 comprises 15 residues. The ends lost 1 base at V and 5 bases at J; junction bases unmatched: 5. The V gene's germline CDR1 is SGHAT and CDR2 FQNNGV.

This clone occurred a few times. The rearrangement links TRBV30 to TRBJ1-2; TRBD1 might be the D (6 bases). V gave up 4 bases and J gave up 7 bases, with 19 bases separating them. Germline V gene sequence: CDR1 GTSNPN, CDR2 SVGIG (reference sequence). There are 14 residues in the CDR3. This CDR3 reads CAWMGGRTKGGYTF. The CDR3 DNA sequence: TGTGCCTGGATGGGGGGCAGGACAAAGGGTGGCTACACCTTC. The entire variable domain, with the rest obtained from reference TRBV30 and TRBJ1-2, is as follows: SQTIHQWPATLVQPVGSPLSLECTVEGTSNPNLYWYRQAAGRGLQLLFYSVGIGQISSEVPQNLSASRPQDRQFILSSKKLLLSDSGFYLCAWMGGRTKGGYTFGSGTRLTVV.

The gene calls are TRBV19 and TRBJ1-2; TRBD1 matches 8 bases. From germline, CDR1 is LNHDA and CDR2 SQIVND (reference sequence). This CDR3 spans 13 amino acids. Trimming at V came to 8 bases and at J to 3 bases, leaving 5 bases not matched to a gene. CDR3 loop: CASSIQGDYGYTF. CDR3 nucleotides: TGTGCCAGTTCTATACAGGGGGACTATGGCTACACCTTC.

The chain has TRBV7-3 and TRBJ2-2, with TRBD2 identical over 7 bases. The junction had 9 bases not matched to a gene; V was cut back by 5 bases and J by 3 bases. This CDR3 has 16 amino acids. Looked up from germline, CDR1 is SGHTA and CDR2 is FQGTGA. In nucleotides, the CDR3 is TGTGCCAGCAGCCCATCCCGCGCGGGGGACACCGGGGAGCTGTTTTTT. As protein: CASSPSRAGDTGELFF.

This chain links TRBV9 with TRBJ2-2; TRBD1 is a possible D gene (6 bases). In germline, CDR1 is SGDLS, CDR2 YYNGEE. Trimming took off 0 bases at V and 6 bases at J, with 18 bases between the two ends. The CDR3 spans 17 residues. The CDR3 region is CASSVGNAGDGPGELFF. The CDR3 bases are TGTGCCAGCAGCGTAGGAAACGCAGGGGACGGACCCGGGGAGCTGTTTTTT. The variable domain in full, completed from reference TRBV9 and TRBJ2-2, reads DSGVTQTPKHLITATGQRVTLRCSPRSGDLSVYWYQQSLDQGLQFLIQYYNGEERAKGNILERFSAQQFPDLHSELNLSSLELGDSALYFCASSVGNAGDGPGELFFGEGSRLTVL.

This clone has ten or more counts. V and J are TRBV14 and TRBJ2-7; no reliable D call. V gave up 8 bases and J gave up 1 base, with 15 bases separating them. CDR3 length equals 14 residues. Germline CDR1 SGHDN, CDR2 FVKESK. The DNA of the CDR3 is TGTGCCAGCTCGAGAGAGGCAGCTTCCTACGAGCAGTACTTC. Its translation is CASSREAASYEQYF.